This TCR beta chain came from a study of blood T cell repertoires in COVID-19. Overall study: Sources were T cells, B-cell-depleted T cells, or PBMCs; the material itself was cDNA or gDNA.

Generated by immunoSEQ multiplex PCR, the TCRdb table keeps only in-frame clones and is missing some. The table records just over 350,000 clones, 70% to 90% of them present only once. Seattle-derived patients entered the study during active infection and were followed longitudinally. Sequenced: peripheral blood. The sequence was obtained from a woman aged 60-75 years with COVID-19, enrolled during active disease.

The CDR3 DNA reads as TGTGCCACCCGGGTCAGCCCAACTAATGAAAAACTGTTTTTT. As protein: CATRVSPTNEKLFF. The gene calls are TRBV5-4 and TRBJ1-4; D remains unclear. Germline-derived CDR1 and CDR2 are SGHNT and YYREEE (reference sequence). V lost 9 bases to trimming and J lost 0 bases, with 12 bases between them. The CDR3 is 14 residues long.